A selection of T cell receptor beta chains follows, all from one sample in a study of cytomegalovirus exposure and HLA in healthy donors. Data came from immunoSEQ multiplex PCR; TCRdb stores just in-frame clones and leaves some out. The sample gives 120,000 or so clones, 77% of which show up once; roughly 5.8% is in the top ten. Sequencing was done on a sample of PBMCs. All receptors come from a man aged 18 to 30 in good health and CMV-seropositive. Each CDR3 is given with its conserved first and last residue. The D gene is left open where the match is weak. Expanded clones get a size class; other rows say once, few or many, or leave the size out.

>TRBJ2-7|TRBD2|NA|TRBV7-6
TGTGCCAGCAGCCCACATGCCGGGACTAGCGGGGGGCTCTCCTACGAGCAGTACTTC
CASSPHAGTSGGLSYEQYF
>TRBJ2-3|TRBD1|few|TRBV4-2
TGTGCCAGCAGCCCCCAGGACGCAGGGGGAGATACGCAGTATTTT
CASSPQDAGGDTQYF
>TRBJ2-7|NA|once|TRBV4-1
TGCGCCAGCAGCCAAGACCCAACCATTGTGTTAGGGGTCTACGAGCAGTACTTC
CASSQDPTIVLGVYEQYF
>TRBJ2-5|NA|NA|TRBV19
TGTGCCAGTAGTCTAGTTGAGGCAGGGGAGACCCAGTACTTC
CASSLVEAGETQYF
>TRBJ1-2|NA|NA|TRBV5-4
TGTGCCAGCAGCGGCAGGGGTGCCTATGGCTACACCTTC
CASSGRGAYGYTF
>TRBJ1-2|TRBD1|NA|TRBV28
TGTGCCAGCAGTTTCCGGGACAGGGGGCTCTATGGCTACACCTTC
CASSFRDRGLYGYTF
>TRBJ2-4|TRBD2|NA|TRBV4-2
TGTGCCAGCAGCCAGGTTAAACCGGGACTAGCGGGGGTTTCTGCCAAAAACATTCAGTACTTC
CASSQVKPGLAGVSAKNIQYF
>TRBJ2-2|NA|NA|TRBV15
TGTGCCACCAGCAGAGACAGGGGCACCGGGGAGCTGTTTTTT
CATSRDRGTGELFF
>TRBJ2-3|TRBD1|NA|TRBV27
TGTGCCAGCAAACAACAGGGGTCCACAGATACGCAGTATTTT
CASKQQGSTDTQYF
>TRBJ2-1|NA|NA|TRBV10-1
TGCGCCAGCAGTGAAAGTAGAGGCGGTTACAATGAGCAGTTCTTC
CASSESRGGYNEQFF
>TRBJ1-2|NA|NA|TRBV5-8
TGTGCCAGCAGCTCTAACCCGAACGTTAACTATGGCTACACCTTC
CASSSNPNVNYGYTF
>TRBJ1-1|NA|NA|TRBV4-1
TGCGCCAGCAGCCAAGATCCGGGTGAAGCTTTCTTT
CASSQDPGEAFF
>TRBJ1-3|NA|NA|TRBV4-1
TGCGCCAGCAGCCCCGGGCAGGGGAAAGGACTGGGAAACACCATATATTTT
CASSPGQGKGLGNTIYF
>TRBJ1-2|TRBD1|NA|TRBV6-4
TGTGCCAGACCTTTCCGGGCCGTTGACAGGGTTAACTATGGCTACACCTTC
CARPFRAVDRVNYGYTF
>TRBJ1-2|NA|NA|TRBV2
TGTGCCAGCGTGCCCAGCGAAAACTATGGCTACACCTTC
CASVPSENYGYTF
>TRBJ1-4|NA|NA|TRBV30
TGTGCCTGGAGTCTAGGTGCGGGAACTAATGAAAAACTGTTTTTT
CAWSLGAGTNEKLFF
>TRBJ2-1|TRBD2|NA|TRBV27
TGTGCCAGCAGTTTTAGTGCCCTAAGGACTAGCGGGGGGAACAATGAGCAGTTCTTC
CASSFSALRTSGGNNEQFF
>TRBJ2-5|TRBD1|NA|TRBV4-1
TGCGCCAGCAGCCAGTGGACAGGGTCGGCGGAGACCCAGTACTTC
CASSQWTGSAETQYF
>TRBJ2-1|TRBD1|NA|TRBV19
TGTGCCAGTAGTGCCAAACAGGGGAATGAGCAGTTCTTC
CASSAKQGNEQFF
>TRBJ1-3|NA|few|TRBV6-5
TGTGCCAGCAGTTACTCACCAGGGCCTGGAAACACCATATATTTT
CASSYSPGPGNTIYF
>TRBJ2-3|TRBD2|NA|TRBV4-1
TGCGCCAGCGGGGGGATAGCGGGGGGCACAGATACGCAGTATTTT
CASGGIAGGTDTQYF
>TRBJ1-3|TRBD1|NA|TRBV30
TGTGCCTGGAGTCGACAGGGGGGAAACACCATATATTTT
CAWSRQGGNTIYF
>TRBJ1-2|NA|NA|TRBV7-9
TGTTCCAGCAGCTTAAGGTTGGGAGCGGACGTAGGCTACACCTTC
CSSSLRLGADVGYTF
>TRBJ2-7|TRBD1|NA|TRBV5-1
TGCGCCAGCAGCTTGGAAAAACAGGGGGCTTCCTACGAGCAGTACTTC
CASSLEKQGASYEQYF
>TRBJ2-1|TRBD2|NA|TRBV7-6
TGTGCCAGCAGCCATTGGGGGGAGGGCCGCAATGAGCAGTTCTTC
CASSHWGEGRNEQFF
>TRBJ2-2|TRBD2|NA|TRBV6-1
TGTGCCAGCAGTGACGATCTAGCGGGAGTAGACACCGGGGAGCTGTTTTTT
CASSDDLAGVDTGELFF
>TRBJ2-2|TRBD2|NA|TRBV30
TGTGCCTGGGTCGGGACTAGCGCGGGCACCGGGGAGCTGTTTTTT
CAWVGTSAGTGELFF
>TRBJ2-5|NA|NA|TRBV4-1
TGCGCCAGCAGCCAGGGGGGGGCCCAAGAGACCCAGTACTTC
CASSQGGAQETQYF
>TRBJ2-3|TRBD2|NA|TRBV15
TGTGCCACCAGCCCTAGCGGGGGGGCCGCAGATACGCAGTATTTT
CATSPSGGAADTQYF
>TRBJ2-2|NA|NA|TRBV29-1
TGCAGCGTTGGAGACACCGGGGAGCTGTTTTTT
CSVGDTGELFF
>TRBJ2-7|NA|few|TRBV6-1
TGTGCCTCTAAAGCGACCTACGAGCAGTACTTC
CASKATYEQYF
>TRBJ2-5|TRBD1|NA|TRBV6-1
TGTGCCAGCAGTGAAAGGGACAGTCAAGAGACCCAGTACTTC
CASSERDSQETQYF
>TRBJ2-5|NA|NA|TRBV28
TGTGCCAGCAGTTTTTGGACAACCAACCAAGAGACCCAGTACTTC
CASSFWTTNQETQYF
>TRBJ1-3|TRBD1|NA|TRBV15
TGTGCCACCAGCAGAACAGGGGCTGGAAACACCATATATTTT
CATSRTGAGNTIYF
>TRBJ1-4|NA|NA|TRBV7-8
TGTGCCAGCAGCTTTAGAGGGGAGGGCAGGGATGAAAAACTGTTTTTT
CASSFRGEGRDEKLFF
>TRBJ2-7|TRBD1|NA|TRBV5-1
TGCGCCAGCAGCCGGGACAGGGACTACGAGCAGTACTTC
CASSRDRDYEQYF
>TRBJ2-7|TRBD1|NA|TRBV6-6
TGTGCCAGCAGTGACAAGGACAGGGGTAAGAACGAGCAGTACTTC
CASSDKDRGKNEQYF
>TRBJ1-2|TRBD1|once|TRBV6-6
TGTGCCAGCAGTCTCCGGGGACAGGGGAAGGACACCTTC
CASSLRGQGKDTF